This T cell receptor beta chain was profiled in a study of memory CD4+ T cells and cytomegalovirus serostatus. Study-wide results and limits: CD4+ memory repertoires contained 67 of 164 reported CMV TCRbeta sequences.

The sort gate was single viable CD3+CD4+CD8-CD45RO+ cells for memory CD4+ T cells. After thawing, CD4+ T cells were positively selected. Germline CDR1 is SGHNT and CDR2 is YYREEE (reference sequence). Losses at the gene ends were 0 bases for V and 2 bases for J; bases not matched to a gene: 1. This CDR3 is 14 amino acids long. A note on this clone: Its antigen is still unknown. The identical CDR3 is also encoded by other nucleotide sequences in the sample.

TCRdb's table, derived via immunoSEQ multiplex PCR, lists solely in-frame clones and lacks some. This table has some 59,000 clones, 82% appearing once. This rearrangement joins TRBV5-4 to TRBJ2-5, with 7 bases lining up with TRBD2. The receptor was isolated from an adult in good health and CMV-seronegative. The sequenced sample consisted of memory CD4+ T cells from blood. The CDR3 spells CASSLAGGQETQYF. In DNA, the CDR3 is TGTGCCAGCAGCTTGGCGGGAGGACAAGAGACCCAGTACTTC. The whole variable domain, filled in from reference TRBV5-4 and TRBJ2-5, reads ETGVTQSPTHLIKTRGQQVTLRCSSQSGHNTVSWYQQALGQGPQFIFQYYREEENGRGNFPPRFSGLQFPNYSSELNVNALELDDSALYLCASSLAGGQETQYFGPGTRLLVL.